The following is a T cell receptor beta chain sequence with its context. The antigen is not known. PCR employed 60 Vbeta and 13 Jbeta primers. This table comes from immunoSEQ multiplex PCR, and its TCRdb copy is limited to in-frame clones, with some not included. The profile covers approximately 100,000 clones, with approximately 82% appearing a single time and 1.2% taken by the ten largest. This entry belongs to a study of cytomegalovirus exposure and HLA in healthy donors. The ends lost 5 bases at V and 2 bases at J; junction bases unmatched: 3. Germline CDR1 reads SGHAT; CDR2 reads FQNNGV. The CDR3 is made up of 14 amino acids. Whole-study results and caveats: There were 150 to 200 TCR beta chains listed as cytomegalovirus-associated. Common viral pathogens seemed to be connected with several of the most significant clusters, according to a later analysis. With further analysis later on, most CMV-associated TCR beta chains appeared HLA-restricted. Apart from CMV serostatus, no immune exposure information was available.

This receptor was taken from a woman younger than 35 in good health and CMV-seronegative. The chain recombines TRBV11-2 with TRBJ1-5, with 7 bases that match TRBD1. The material sequenced was PBMCs. In DNA form, the CDR3 reads TGTGCCAGCAGCCGAACAGGGGGCAATCAGCCCCAGCATTTT. Its translation: CASSRTGGNQPQHF.